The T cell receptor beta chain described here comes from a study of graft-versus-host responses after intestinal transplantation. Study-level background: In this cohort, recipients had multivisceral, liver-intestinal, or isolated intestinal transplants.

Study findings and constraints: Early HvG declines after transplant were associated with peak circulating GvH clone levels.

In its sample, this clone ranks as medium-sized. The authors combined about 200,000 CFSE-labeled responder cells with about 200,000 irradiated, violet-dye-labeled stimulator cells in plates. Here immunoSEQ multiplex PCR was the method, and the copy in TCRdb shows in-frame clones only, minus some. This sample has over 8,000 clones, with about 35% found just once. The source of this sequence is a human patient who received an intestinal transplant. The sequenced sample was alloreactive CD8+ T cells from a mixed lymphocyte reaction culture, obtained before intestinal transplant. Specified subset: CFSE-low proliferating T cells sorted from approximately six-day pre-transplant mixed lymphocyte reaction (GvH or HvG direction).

CDR3 nucleotide sequence: TGTGCCAGCAGGGACAGGGGGGAGAATGAAAAACTGTTTTTT. Its protein product is CASRDRGENEKLFF. This chain joins TRBV28 and TRBJ1-4; 10 nucleotides match TRBD1. Germline V gene lookup returns CDR1 MDHEN and CDR2 SYDVKM. The CDR3 consists of 14 residues. Unmatched junction bases numbered 3, after V lost 6 bases and J lost 5 bases. Using reference TRBV28 and TRBJ1-4 for the parts outside the CDR3, the full variable domain is DVKVTQSSRYLVKRTGEKVFLECVQDMDHENMFWYRQDPGLGLRLIYFSYDVKMKEKGDIPEGYSVSREKKERFSLILESASTNQTSMYLCASRDRGENEKLFFGSGTQLSVL.